Reported below is one TCR beta chain. As yet, its antigen is unknown. V was shortened by 6 bases and J by 6 bases, with 19 bases between the two germline ends. Germline values: CDR1 SEHNR, CDR2 FQNEAQ (reference sequence). There are 15 residues in the CDR3. The sample originates from a study of cytomegalovirus exposure and HLA in healthy donors. Study details: Sequencing of around 200 million T cells in an earlier analysis found roughly 120 million unique TCR beta sequences. Falling in the Caucasian-associated ancestry cluster were roughly 86% of under 450 genotyped donors. Overall study findings and caveats: In a later analysis, TCR association rates varied by HLA locus: DRB1 most, HLA-C fewest. In a later analysis, at a false discovery rate of 0.05, under 20,000 TCR beta sequences were associated with HLA alleles.

Vbeta (60) and Jbeta (13) primers were used in the PCR. Sequencing was performed with immunoSEQ multiplex PCR; in TCRdb, only in-frame clones are kept and a portion is missing. This table has 140,000 or so clones, 80% to 85% appearing once. Material: PBMCs. The TCR was taken from a female donor in good health and CMV-seronegative. V is TRBV7-9 and J is TRBJ2-3; D may be TRBD2 (5 bases). The CDR3 region is CASSPDYVSPDTQYF. CDR3 coding DNA: TGTGCCAGCAGTCCTGACTACGTCTCTCCGGATACGCAGTATTTT.